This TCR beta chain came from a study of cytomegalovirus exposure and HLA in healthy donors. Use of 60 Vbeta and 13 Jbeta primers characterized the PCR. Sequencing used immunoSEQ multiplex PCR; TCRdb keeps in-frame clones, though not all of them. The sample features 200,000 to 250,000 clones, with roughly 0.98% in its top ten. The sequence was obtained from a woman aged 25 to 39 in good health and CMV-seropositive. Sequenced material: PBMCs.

CDR3 in amino acids: CASSLDDYQGTLQYF. CDR3 DNA sequence: TGCGCCAGCAGCTTGGATGATTACCAGGGCACCTTACAGTATTTT. This chain uses TRBV5-1 with TRBJ2-3, with TRBD1 as a possible D gene (5 bases). Germline CDR1 reads SGHRS; CDR2 reads YFSETQ. The CDR3 totals 15 residues. V lost 0 bases and J 12 bases, leaving 20 bases between the germline ends.